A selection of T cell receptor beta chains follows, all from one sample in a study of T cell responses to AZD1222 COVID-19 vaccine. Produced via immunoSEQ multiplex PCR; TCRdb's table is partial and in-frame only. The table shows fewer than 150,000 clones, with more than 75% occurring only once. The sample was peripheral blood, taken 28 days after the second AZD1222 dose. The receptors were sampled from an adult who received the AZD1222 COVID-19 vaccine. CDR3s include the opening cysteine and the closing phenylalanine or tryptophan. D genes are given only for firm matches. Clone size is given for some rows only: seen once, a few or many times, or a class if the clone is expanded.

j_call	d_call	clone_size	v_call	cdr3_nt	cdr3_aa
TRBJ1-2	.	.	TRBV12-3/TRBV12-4	TGTGCCAGCAGTGCCGGGACCAACTATGGCTACACCTTC	CASSAGTNYGYTF
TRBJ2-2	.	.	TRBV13	TGTGCCAGCAGCTTCCTAGTTACCGGGACCCGGGGGACCGGGGAGCTGTTTTTT	CASSFLVTGTRGTGELFF
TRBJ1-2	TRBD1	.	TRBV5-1	TGCGCCAGCAGCATCCGACAGGGGGTGGACTATGGCTACACCTTC	CASSIRQGVDYGYTF
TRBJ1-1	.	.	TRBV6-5	TGTGCCAGCAGCCCCGGTGGAGGGTTGGACACTGAAGCTTTCTTT	CASSPGGGLDTEAFF
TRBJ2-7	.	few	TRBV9	TGTGCCAGCAGCGTAGGGCAGTCCTACGAGCAGTACTTC	CASSVGQSYEQYF
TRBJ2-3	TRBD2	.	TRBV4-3	TGCGCCAGCAGCCAAGCCCCCCTAGCGGGTACGCAGTATTTT	CASSQAPLAGTQYF
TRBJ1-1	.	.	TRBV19	TGTGCCAGTAAACGGGGGCCTGAAGCTTTCTTT	CASKRGPEAFF
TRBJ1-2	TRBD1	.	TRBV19	TGTGCCAGTAGTATCGTTAGGGGGCGCATAGATGGCTACACCTTC	CASSIVRGRIDGYTF
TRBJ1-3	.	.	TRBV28	TGTGGCACGAGGACTGGAAACACCATATATTTT	CGTRTGNTIYF
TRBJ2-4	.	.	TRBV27	TGTGCCAGCAGTTTATGGGGCCAGGGAGCCAAAAACATTCAGTACTTC	CASSLWGQGAKNIQYF
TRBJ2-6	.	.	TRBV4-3	TGCGCCAGCAGCGTCTTAGGTCTTCTCTCTGGGGCCAACGTCCTGACTTTC	CASSVLGLLSGANVLTF
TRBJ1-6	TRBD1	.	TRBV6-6	TGTGCCAGCAGTTACTCGGGACAGGGACTCTCACCCCTCCACTTT	CASSYSGQGLSPLHF
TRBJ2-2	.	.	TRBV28	TGTGCCAGCAGTTTCTTTGAGGACAGAGCACCCACCGGGGAGCTGTTTTTT	CASSFFEDRAPTGELFF
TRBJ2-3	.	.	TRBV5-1	TGCGCCAGCAGCCCCCGACCGGGACAAGGGGGAGATACGCAGTATTTT	CASSPRPGQGGDTQYF
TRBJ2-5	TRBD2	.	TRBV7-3	TGTGCCAGCAGCTCCCAGCACTTCGGGACTAGCGGTCAAGAGACCCAGTACTTC	CASSSQHFGTSGQETQYF
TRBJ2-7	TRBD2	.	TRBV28	TGTGCCAGCAGTGTGGGAGGGACTAGCGGGAGCCAGTACTTC	CASSVGGTSGSQYF
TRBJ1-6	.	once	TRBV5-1	TGCGCCAGCAGCTTGGCGGGTCAGGGGAATTCACCCCTCCACTTT	CASSLAGQGNSPLHF
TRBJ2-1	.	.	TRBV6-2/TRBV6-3	TGTGCCAGCAGTTATAATAATGAGCAGTTCTTC	CASSYNNEQFF